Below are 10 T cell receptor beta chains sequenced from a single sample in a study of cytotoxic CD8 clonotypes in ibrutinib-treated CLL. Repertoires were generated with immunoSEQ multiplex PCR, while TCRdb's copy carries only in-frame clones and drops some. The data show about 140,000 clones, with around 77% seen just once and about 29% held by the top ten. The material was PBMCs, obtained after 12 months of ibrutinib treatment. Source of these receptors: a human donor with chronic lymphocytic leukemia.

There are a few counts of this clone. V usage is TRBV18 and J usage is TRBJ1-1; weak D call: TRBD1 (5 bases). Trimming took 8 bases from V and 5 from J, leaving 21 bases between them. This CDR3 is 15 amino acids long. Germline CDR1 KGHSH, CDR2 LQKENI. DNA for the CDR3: TGTGCCAGCAGCCCCCGAGGCCAGGGAGAAACTGAAGCTTTCTTT. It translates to CASSPRGQGETEAFF.

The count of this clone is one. The CDR3: CASSSGYSNQPQHF. DNA for the CDR3: TGTGCCAGCAGCTCAGGGTATAGCAATCAGCCCCAGCATTTT. This chain joins TRBV7-2 and TRBJ1-5, with a weak D call TRBD1 (5 bases). The CDR3 is 14 amino acids. Germline loops: CDR1 SGHTA, CDR2 FQGNSA. The V and J ends lost 4 bases and 0 bases respectively, with 7 bases between them.

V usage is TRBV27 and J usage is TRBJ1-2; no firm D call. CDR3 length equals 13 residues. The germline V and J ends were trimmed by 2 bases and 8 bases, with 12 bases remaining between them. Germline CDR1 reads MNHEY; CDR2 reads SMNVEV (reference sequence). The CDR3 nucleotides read TGTGCCAGCAGTTTACGGGGAGGCATCGGCTACACCTTC. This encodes CASSLRGGIGYTF.

Here the CDR3 reads CASSYGGFDTGELFF. The CDR3 region has the DNA TGTGCCAGCAGTTACGGGGGCTTCGACACCGGGGAGCTGTTTTTT. The V and J genes are TRBV6-5 and TRBJ2-2, with a tentative D call TRBD1 (6 bases). Looked up from germline, CDR1 is MNHEY and CDR2 is SVGAGI. Trimming cost V 2 bases and J 3 bases, with 10 bases left between them. There are 15 residues in the CDR3.

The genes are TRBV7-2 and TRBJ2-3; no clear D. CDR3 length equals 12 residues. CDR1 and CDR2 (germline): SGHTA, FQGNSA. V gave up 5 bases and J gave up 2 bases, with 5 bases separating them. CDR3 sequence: CASSRYTDTQYF. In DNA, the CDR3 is TGTGCCAGCAGCCGATACACAGATACGCAGTATTTT.

For the CDR3, the DNA is TGTGCCAGCAGCTTACAACAGGGAGTTTATAGCAATCAGCCCCAGCATTTT. It specifies CASSLQQGVYSNQPQHF. The chain links TRBV7-9 to TRBJ1-5, with a tentative D call TRBD1 (6 bases). Germline V gives CDR1 SEHNR, CDR2 FQNEAQ (reference sequence). The CDR3 totals 17 residues. The ends were cut back, 2 bases at V and 0 bases at J, with 14 bases in the middle.

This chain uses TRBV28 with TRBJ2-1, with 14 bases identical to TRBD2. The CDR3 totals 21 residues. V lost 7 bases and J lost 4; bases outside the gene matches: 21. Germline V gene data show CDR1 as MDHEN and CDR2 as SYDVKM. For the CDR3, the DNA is TGTGCCAGCATTCCACAGGGGGTGAGTGGGACTAGCGGGAGTGTTTACAATGAGCAGTTCTTC. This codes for CASIPQGVSGTSGSVYNEQFF.

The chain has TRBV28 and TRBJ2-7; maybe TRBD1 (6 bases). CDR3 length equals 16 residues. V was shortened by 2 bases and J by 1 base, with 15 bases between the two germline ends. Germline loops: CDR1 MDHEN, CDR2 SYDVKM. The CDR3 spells CASSLRPPDSSYEQYF. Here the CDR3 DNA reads TGTGCCAGCAGTTTAAGGCCCCCGGACAGTTCCTACGAGCAGTACTTC.

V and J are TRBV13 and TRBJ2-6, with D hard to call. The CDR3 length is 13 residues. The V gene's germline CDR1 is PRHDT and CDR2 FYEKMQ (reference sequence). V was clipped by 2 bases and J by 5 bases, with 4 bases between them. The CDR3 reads CASSLHRANVLTF. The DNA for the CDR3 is TGTGCCAGCAGCTTACATAGGGCCAACGTCCTGACTTTC.

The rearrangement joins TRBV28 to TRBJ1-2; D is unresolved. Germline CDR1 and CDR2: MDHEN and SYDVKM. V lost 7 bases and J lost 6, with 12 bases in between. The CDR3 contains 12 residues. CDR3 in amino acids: CASKGPSHGYTF. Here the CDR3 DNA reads TGTGCCAGCAAAGGGCCTTCTCATGGCTACACCTTC.